Below are 15 T cell receptor beta chains sequenced from a single sample in a study of blood T cell repertoires in COVID-19. Sequencing was performed with immunoSEQ multiplex PCR; in TCRdb, only in-frame clones are kept and a portion is missing. The sample lists 150,000 to 200,000 clones, about 80% occurring once. The sequencing sample was made of peripheral blood. The receptors derive from a woman older than 75 with acute or convalescent COVID-19.

This chain uses TRBV28 with TRBJ2-7, with 7 bases matching TRBD2. CDR1 is MDHEN and CDR2 is SYDVKM in the germline V gene. The CDR3 runs to 13 residues. V lost 2 bases to trimming and J lost 5 bases; unmatched junction nucleotides: 3. CDR3 sequence: CASSLGLADEQYF. CDR3 DNA: TGTGCCAGCAGTTTAGGGCTAGCGGACGAGCAGTACTTC.

This chain connects TRBV28 to TRBJ2-7; TRBD2 matches 11 bases. The V gene end was trimmed by 5 bases and the J gene end by 5 bases; junction bases not matched to a gene: 5. Germline V gene sequence: CDR1 MDHEN, CDR2 SYDVKM. CDR3 size: 14 residues. This CDR3 is CASSTSGRINEQYF. The CDR3 bases are TGTGCCAGCAGTACTAGCGGGAGAATCAACGAGCAGTACTTC.

The chain carries TRBV6-2 or TRBV6-3 and TRBJ2-7, with D possibly being TRBD2 (5 bases). Germline V gene data show CDR1 as MNHEY and CDR2 as SVGEGT. V lost 0 bases to trimming and J lost 2 bases, with 11 bases between them. The CDR3 sequence is 15 residues long. In DNA form, the CDR3 reads TGTGCCAGCAGTTACTCCCCAGGACTCGCCTACGAGCAGTACTTC. It is translated as CASSYSPGLAYEQYF.

V is TRBV15 and J is TRBJ1-1; 11 bases align to TRBD1. Unmatched junction bases numbered 6, after V lost 1 base and J lost 5 bases. CDR3 length: 16 amino acids. The germline gives CDR1 LNHNV, CDR2 YYDKDF (reference sequence). The CDR3 loop is CATSRARDRGVTEAFF. As DNA, the CDR3 is TGTGCCACCAGCAGAGCAAGGGACAGGGGGGTGACTGAAGCTTTCTTT.

This chain links TRBV6-2 or TRBV6-3 with TRBJ2-7, with D perhaps matching TRBD1 (6 bases). This CDR3 contains 19 residues. Germline V gives CDR1 MNHEY, CDR2 SVGEGT. V shed 2 bases and J shed 3 bases, with 26 bases lying between them. The DNA of the CDR3 is TGTGCCAGCAGTTACCGACCGGGACATATAATAGAAGGGCTCTACGAGCAGTACTTC. It yields the protein CASSYRPGHIIEGLYEQYF.

The rearrangement uses TRBV7-2 and TRBJ2-1; D is undetermined. CDR1 SGHTA and CDR2 FQGNSA come from the germline V gene. V lost 3 bases and J lost 3, with 9 bases in between. The CDR3 length is 14 residues. This chain's CDR3 is CASSFSTNYNEQFF. The CDR3 DNA sequence: TGTGCCAGCAGCTTCTCCACAAACTACAATGAGCAGTTCTTC.

V and J are TRBV10-1 and TRBJ2-7, with D perhaps matching TRBD2 (7 bases). The CDR3 length is 14 residues. Trimming took 11 bases from V and 2 from J, leaving 19 bases between them. The germline gives CDR1 WNHNN, CDR2 SYGVQD (reference sequence). This chain's CDR3 is CARLGGRFPYEQYF. CDR3 DNA sequence: TGCGCCCGGCTCGGGGGGCGATTTCCCTACGAGCAGTACTTC.

This chain joins TRBV5-4 and TRBJ2-3; D might be TRBD2 (6 bases). Germline values: CDR1 SGHNT, CDR2 YYREEE (reference sequence). The CDR3 is 16 amino acids. Trimming took 4 bases from V and 1 from J, leaving 16 bases between them. The CDR3 bases are TGTGCCAGCAGCCGCCCTCCAGGCGGGGGCACAGATACGCAGTATTTT. This translates into CASSRPPGGGTDTQYF.

V usage is TRBV5-4 and J usage is TRBJ1-2, with TRBD1 as a possible D gene (5 bases). Trimming cost V 0 bases and J 0 bases, with 6 bases left between them. Germline V gives CDR1 SGHNT, CDR2 YYREEE (reference sequence). The CDR3 length is 14 residues. The CDR3 reads CASSLDRSNYGYTF. The CDR3 DNA is TGTGCCAGCAGCTTGGACAGGTCTAACTATGGCTACACCTTC.

The count of this clone is one. The chain employs TRBV4-1 and TRBJ2-5; a possible D gene is TRBD1 (6 bases). Deletions cut 4 bases from V and 5 bases from J, with 17 bases between. This CDR3 comprises 15 residues. Per germline, CDR1 MGHRA and CDR2 YSYEKL. As DNA, the CDR3 is TGCGCCAGCAGCCGACAGGACGGGGCGAGGGAGACCCAGTACTTC. This sequence encodes CASSRQDGARETQYF.

CDR3 DNA sequence: TGTGCCAGCAGGAGACAGGGACTCACCGGGGAGCTGTTTTTT. Residues: CASRRQGLTGELFF. The chain employs TRBV6-5 and TRBJ2-2; a weak D match, TRBD1 (7 bases). This CDR3 spans 14 amino acids. Germline values: CDR1 MNHEY, CDR2 SVGAGI. V shed 6 bases and J shed 4 bases, with 12 bases lying between them.

This sequence joins TRBV24-1 and TRBJ2-2, with 13 bases fitting TRBD2. Per germline, CDR1 KGHDR and CDR2 SFDVKD. Trimming took 12 bases from V and 4 from J; bases not matched to a gene: 4. This CDR3 spans 14 amino acids. This chain's CDR3 is CASTSGGSTGELFF. The CDR3 DNA follows: TGTGCCTCGACTAGCGGGGGGTCCACCGGGGAGCTGTTTTTT.

The CDR3 nucleotides are TGTGCCAGCAGCAGCCGGGACAGGGATGCCGGGAACACCGGGGAGCTGTTTTTT. Residues: CASSSRDRDAGNTGELFF. The chain links TRBV5-5 to TRBJ2-2; 9 nucleotides match TRBD1. Germline lookup yields CDR1 SGHKS and CDR2 YYEKEE (reference sequence). The CDR3 spans 18 residues. Trimming cost V 4 bases and J 1 base; bases outside gene matches: 11.

CDR3 residues: CASSLGQGNSPLHF. As DNA, the CDR3 is TGTGCCAGCAGTTTGGGACAGGGGAATTCACCCCTCCACTTT. The V gene is TRBV28, the J gene TRBJ1-6; TRBD1 matches at 10 bases. The CDR3 sequence is 14 residues long. With V trimmed by 3 bases and J by 7 bases, 0 bases remained unmatched. The V gene's germline CDR1 is MDHEN and CDR2 SYDVKM.

This sequence joins TRBV10-1 and TRBJ2-1; D gene unclear. Trimming cost V 2 bases and J 6 bases, with 17 bases left between them. The germline V gene has CDR1 WNHNN and CDR2 SYGVQD (reference sequence). The CDR3 length is 16 residues. Here the CDR3 reads CASSERRGTWLNEQFF. Written as DNA, the CDR3 is TGCGCCAGCAGTGAGCGGCGAGGAACTTGGCTCAATGAGCAGTTCTTC.